Listed below are T cell receptor beta chains from one sample, sequenced in a study of T cell responses to AZD1222 COVID-19 vaccine. Assay used: immunoSEQ multiplex PCR; TCRdb lists only in-frame clones, some missing. The data contain 75,000 to 85,000 clones, roughly 89% of them seen just once; the ten biggest clones take up roughly 11%. Source: peripheral blood, taken 28 days after the second AZD1222 dose. The receptor set was obtained from an adult who received the AZD1222 COVID-19 vaccine. CDR3s include the opening cysteine and the closing phenylalanine or tryptophan. The D gene is left open where the match is weak. Only some rows state a clone size, as once, few, many or a class for expanded clones.

clone_size	j_call	d_call	v_call	cdr3_nt	cdr3_aa
NA	TRBJ2-1	NA	TRBV18	TGTGCCAGCTCACCTTCACAGGGAATGGGTTACAATGAGCAGTTCTTC	CASSPSQGMGYNEQFF
NA	TRBJ2-1	NA	TRBV18	TGTGCCAGCTCAGCGGGACTCAATGAGCAGTTCTTC	CASSAGLNEQFF
NA	TRBJ1-1	NA	TRBV6-5	TGTGCCAGCAGTTACTCGTGGGGCGTGAACACTGAAGCTTTCTTT	CASSYSWGVNTEAFF
NA	TRBJ2-1	TRBD1	TRBV7-9	TGTGCCAGCAGCCCGACAGGGCTCGTGTCAAATGAGCAGTTCTTC	CASSPTGLVSNEQFF
once	TRBJ1-1	NA	TRBV10-3	TGTGCCGCTCGAAATATATATCAGGCGAACACTGAAGCTTTCTTT	CAARNIYQANTEAFF
NA	TRBJ1-1	NA	TRBV19	TGTGCCAGTACTGACCTGGGACGTGGGGGGCATGTGAACACTGAAGCTTTCTTT	CASTDLGRGGHVNTEAFF
NA	TRBJ2-3	NA	TRBV28	TGTGCCAGCAGTCCCGGAGGTCGTGCAGATACGCAGTATTTT	CASSPGGRADTQYF
NA	TRBJ2-3	TRBD2	TRBV12-5	TGTGCTAGTGGTTTGGCTTCTTCCAGCGGGGCCGTGATGCAGTATTTT	CASGLASSSGAVMQYF
NA	TRBJ2-7	NA	TRBV6-1	TGTGCCAGCTCCCCCTGGGGATCCTACGAGCAGTACTTC	CASSPWGSYEQYF
few	TRBJ2-7	NA	TRBV29-1	TGCAGCGTTGAAGTGGGGACCCCCTACGAGCAGTACTTC	CSVEVGTPYEQYF
NA	TRBJ1-2	TRBD1	TRBV6-5	TGTGCCAGCAGTCCCGGGACAGGGGCGTTTGGCTACACCTTC	CASSPGTGAFGYTF
NA	TRBJ1-2	NA	TRBV10-3	TGTGCCATCAGAAGCGGCGGACCTCCTAACTATGGCTACACCTTC	CAIRSGGPPNYGYTF
few	TRBJ1-1	TRBD1	TRBV5-1	TGCGCCAGCAGCTGGACAGGGAGTAACACTGAAGCTTTCTTT	CASSWTGSNTEAFF
NA	TRBJ1-2	NA	TRBV6-5	TGTGCCAGCAGTCGTAAGGGGTACGGCTACACCTTC	CASSRKGYGYTF
NA	TRBJ2-7	NA	TRBV6-5	TGTGCCAGCAGTTACTCGGATGCGCGGCACGAGCAGTACTTC	CASSYSDARHEQYF
NA	TRBJ2-1	TRBD2	TRBV19	TGTGCCAGTAGTCCAATCACTAGCGGGGGGTGGAATGAGCAGTTCTTC	CASSPITSGGWNEQFF
NA	TRBJ2-3	NA	TRBV5-1	TGCGCCAGCAGCTTGGAGACCGCGGCAGATACGCAGTATTTT	CASSLETAADTQYF
NA	TRBJ2-7	NA	TRBV6-1	TGTGCCAGCAGTGAAATAGGTCGGACAGTGCAGTACTTC	CASSEIGRTVQYF
few	TRBJ2-6	NA	TRBV27	TGTGCCAGCAGTATCCTGTCGAGGGCCTCTGGGGCCAACGTCCTGACTTTC	CASSILSRASGANVLTF
NA	TRBJ2-2	NA	TRBV19	TGTGCCAGTAGTATAGCGGCATTTTTAACCACCGGGGAGCTGTTTTTT	CASSIAAFLTTGELFF
NA	TRBJ2-1	NA	TRBV18	TGTGCCAGCTCATCCGAGGGGGTGGAGTTCTTC	CASSSEGVEFF
few	TRBJ2-3	TRBD1	TRBV7-9	TGTGCCAGCAGCTCGCCTCCGCAGGGGGCACAGGAGACAGATACGCAGTATTTT	CASSSPPQGAQETDTQYF
few	TRBJ1-6	NA	TRBV28	TGTGCCAGCAGTTCGGGACCGCCAAATTCACCCCTCCACTTT	CASSSGPPNSPLHF